This is a list of T cell receptor beta chains from one sample in a study of T cells in localized non-small cell lung cancer. Method: immunoSEQ multiplex PCR; TCRdb's copy keeps in-frame clones and lacks some. Among 3,900 or so clones listed, 30% were seen once. Specimen: lung tumor tissue, collected before any cancer treatment. These receptors came from a male donor older than 55 with stage III lung adenocarcinoma. CDR3s include the opening cysteine and the closing phenylalanine or tryptophan.

V gene	J gene	CDR3 protein
TRBV23-1	TRBJ1-6	CASSQDYGQASLFDNSPLHF
TRBV5-1	TRBJ1-1	CASSGTGTVGTEAFF
TRBV6-8	TRBJ2-3	CASSYTGTYTDTQYF
TRBV19	TRBJ2-5	CASNPGGSRETQYF
TRBV9	TRBJ1-1	CASSVATSTEAFF
TRBV9	TRBJ2-3	CASSARLAKGDTQYF
TRBV29-1	TRBJ2-2	CSVDGAGNTGELFF
TRBV7-2	TRBJ1-1	CASRKQGGTEAFF
TRBV19	TRBJ1-1	CASSKGGTEAFF
TRBV2	TRBJ2-5	CASSEIGGMVETQYF
TRBV29-1	TRBJ1-1	CSVSTQVLNTEAFF
TRBV19	TRBJ2-7	CASSLYTSYEQYF
TRBV6-8	TRBJ2-5	CASSYSMHAYWETQYF
TRBV6-4	TRBJ2-1	CASSSTGGKFF
TRBV18	TRBJ2-1	CASSSGPNFYNEQFF
TRBV18	TRBJ1-3	CARDRDTPRWYSGNTIYF
TRBV11-3	TRBJ2-2	CASSLGTGHTGELFF
TRBV6-8	TRBJ1-5	CASRAGLNQPQHF
TRBV11-3	TRBJ2-7	CASSLVVSAYEQYF
TRBV11-3	TRBJ1-1	CASSLGSQGTEAFF
TRBV6-1	TRBJ1-6	CASSEEVRDLYSPLHF
TRBV14	TRBJ2-1	CASSQEWSSSLGEQFF
TRBV28	TRBJ1-2	CASSLDPLYGYTF
TRBV29-1	TRBJ1-2	CSVLGSLMGSFNYGYTF
TRBV29-1	TRBJ2-2	CSGNRGGTGELFF